This TCR beta chain was sequenced for a study of T cells in Graves' hyperthyroidism and ophthalmopathy. Authors of the study amplified TCR beta CDR3 regions from RNA transcripts. A first-round RT-PCR of the TCR CDR3 used the HTBI primer set. MiXCR, run by TCRdb on the multiplex PCR reads, gives a single entry per CDR3 protein. Here the sample spans 650,000 to 750,000 distinct CDR3 sequences, 14% being singletons. This CDR3 has 14 amino acids. Germline lookup yields CDR1 DFQATT and CDR2 SNEGSKA (reference sequence). Germline trimming cut 6 bases from V and 0 bases from J; bases unmatched to any gene: 3. This clonotype was counted many times.

The sequence came from a woman aged 18-35 years with Graves' hyperthyroidism. The sequenced material came from blood. J is TRBJ2-7 and V is TRBV20-1; TRBD2 matches 12 bases. CDR3 amino acids: CSAPTSGSSYEQYF. CDR3 nucleotides: TGCAGTGCCCCGACTAGCGGGAGCTCCTACGAGCAGTACTTC.